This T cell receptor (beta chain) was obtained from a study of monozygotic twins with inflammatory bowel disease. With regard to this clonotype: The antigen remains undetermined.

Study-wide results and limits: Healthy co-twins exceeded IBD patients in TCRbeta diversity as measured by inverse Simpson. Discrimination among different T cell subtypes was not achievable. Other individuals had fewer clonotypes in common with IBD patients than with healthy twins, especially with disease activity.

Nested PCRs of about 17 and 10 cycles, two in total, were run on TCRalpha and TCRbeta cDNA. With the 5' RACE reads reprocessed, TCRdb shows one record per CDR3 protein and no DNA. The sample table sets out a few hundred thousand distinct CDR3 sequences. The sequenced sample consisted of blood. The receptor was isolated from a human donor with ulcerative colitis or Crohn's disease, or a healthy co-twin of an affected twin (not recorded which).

The CDR3 is CATSTSYTQYF. The J gene is TRBJ2-3, the V gene TRBV15. CDR1 is LNHNV, CDR2 YYDKDF, per germline (reference sequence). The CDR3 runs 11 residues. The whole variable domain, filled in from reference TRBV15 and TRBJ2-3, reads DAMVIQNPRYQVTQFGKPVTLSCSQTLNHNVMYWYQQKSSQAPKLLFHYYDKDFNNEADTPDNFQSRRPNTSFCFLDIRSPGLGDTAMYLCATSTSYTQYFGPGTRLTVL.